The rows below give T cell receptor beta chains drawn from one sample of a study of vaccination and CD4 T cells after COVID-19. TCRdb independently ran MiXCR on the PCR reads; one entry per CDR3 protein. The sample lists 25,000 or so distinct CDR3 sequences; 45% to 60% were seen once. The specimen comprised CD4+ T cells from blood, sampled before SARS-CoV-2 vaccination. The origin of the receptors is a human donor who had recovered from COVID-19. Each CDR3 is given with its conserved first and last residue. A D gene is named only where the DNA matches it firmly. Not every row has a clone size; where given, it reads once, few, many or a size class.

. | TRBJ2-3 | . | TRBV2 | CASSEQLMITDTQYF | TGTGCCAGCAGTGAACAACTAATGATCACAGATACGCAGTATTTT
. | TRBJ2-7 | . | TRBV18 | CASSPGTFAGYEQYF | TGTGCCAGCTCTCCCGGGACATTCGCGGGCTACGAGCAGTACTTC
. | TRBJ1-5 | . | TRBV18 | CASSLLQGGQEPQHF | TGTGCCAGCTCACTTTTACAGGGCGGTCAGGAGCCCCAGCATTTT
TRBD2 | TRBJ2-3 | . | TRBV5-8 | CASSISGRPDTQYF | TGTGCCAGCAGCATTAGCGGGAGACCAGATACGCAGTATTTT
TRBD2 | TRBJ2-1 | few | TRBV20-1 | CSAHPGLRYNEQFF | TGCAGTGCGCATCCGGGACTAAGATACAATGAGCAGTTCTTC
. | TRBJ1-5 | . | TRBV20-1 | CSARGGSDQPQHF | TGCAGTGCTAGAGGTGGTTCTGATCAGCCCCAGCATTTT
. | TRBJ2-2 | . | TRBV6-1 | CASSEGPNTGELFF | TGTGCCAGCAGTGAAGGACCGAACACCGGGGAGCTGTTTTTT
. | TRBJ1-5 | . | TRBV6-1 | CASSEVRSNQPQHF | TGTGCCAGCAGTGAAGTCAGAAGCAATCAGCCCCAGCATTTT
TRBD2 | TRBJ2-2 | . | TRBV6-2/TRBV6-3 | CASSKPSGSGELFF | TGTGCCAGCAGTAAACCTAGCGGTTCCGGGGAGCTGTTTTTT
. | TRBJ2-2 | once | TRBV30 | CAWRRLANTGELFF | TGTGCCTGGAGGCGGTTAGCGAACACCGGGGAGCTGTTTTTT
. | TRBJ2-1 | . | TRBV6-1 | CASSRSPLAEQFF | TGTGCCAGCAGCCGCTCCCCATTAGCAGAGCAGTTCTTC
TRBD2 | TRBJ2-7 | . | TRBV20-1 | CSASPSGSYEQYF | TGCAGTGCGAGCCCTAGCGGGAGCTACGAGCAGTACTTC
TRBD1 | TRBJ2-5 | . | TRBV20-1 | CSVQGSQVQETQYF | TGCAGTGTACAGGGGAGTCAGGTCCAAGAGACCCAGTACTTC
TRBD1 | TRBJ2-3 | few | TRBV20-1 | CSAVRSDRADTQYF | TGCAGTGCTGTACGCTCCGACAGGGCAGATACGCAGTATTTT
TRBD1 | TRBJ1-2 | . | TRBV19 | CASSIGTDYGYTF | TGTGCCAGTAGTATCGGGACAGACTATGGCTACACCTTC
. | TRBJ2-5 | . | TRBV6-1 | CASSLLDQETQYF | TGTGCCAGCAGTTTACTAGACCAAGAGACCCAGTACTTC
. | TRBJ2-3 | . | TRBV28 | CASSSLLSTDTQYF | TGTGCCAGCAGTTCACTACTAAGCACAGATACGCAGTATTTT
TRBD2 | TRBJ2-7 | once | TRBV4-1 | CASSQGTSGLYEQYF | TGCGCCAGCAGCCAAGGGACTAGCGGGTTATACGAGCAGTACTTC
. | TRBJ1-2 | . | TRBV12-3/TRBV12-4 | CASSFHRVGYGYTF | TGTGCCAGCAGTTTTCACAGGGTGGGCTATGGCTACACCTTC
TRBD2 | TRBJ2-7 | . | TRBV4-1 | CASSHKGLADSYEQYF | TGCGCCAGCAGCCACAAGGGACTAGCGGATTCCTACGAGCAGTACTTC
. | TRBJ2-7 | . | TRBV2 | CASRAGPRSVYEQYF | TGTGCCAGCAGGGCGGGACCCAGATCCGTCTACGAGCAGTACTTC
. | TRBJ2-5 | . | TRBV5-1 | CASSLDLFGSETQYF | TGCGCCAGCAGCTTGGATCTCTTTGGCTCGGAGACCCAGTACTTC
. | TRBJ2-5 | . | TRBV27 | CASSLGGDSWRTQYF | TGTGCCAGCAGTTTAGGTGGAGACTCGTGGAGGACCCAGTACTTC
TRBD1 | TRBJ2-1 | few | TRBV7-9 | CASSFPDRAEQFF | TGTGCCAGCAGCTTCCCGGACAGGGCAGAGCAGTTCTTC
. | TRBJ2-3 | few | TRBV20-1 | CSARGGVTQYF | TGCAGTGCTAGAGGGGGTGTTACGCAGTATTTT
. | TRBJ1-1 | once | TRBV23-1 | CASSQWRITEAFF | TGCGCCAGCAGTCAATGGCGAATCACTGAAGCTTTCTTT
TRBD1 | TRBJ2-2 | . | TRBV2 | CASSGDRGAGELFF | TGTGCCAGCAGTGGCGACAGGGGCGCCGGGGAGCTGTTTTTT
. | TRBJ2-1 | few | TRBV10-1 | CASSRAWTPLRNEQFF | TGCGCCAGCAGCCGAGCGTGGACTCCCTTGAGGAATGAGCAGTTCTTC
. | TRBJ1-2 | . | TRBV20-1 | CSAIELGLVYGYTF | TGCAGTGCTATAGAGTTGGGCTTGGTCTATGGCTACACCTTC
TRBD2 | TRBJ2-3 | . | TRBV7-2 | CASSLGTSGDTQYF | TGTGCCAGCAGCTTAGGTACTAGCGGAGATACGCAGTATTTT
TRBD1 | TRBJ1-2 | . | TRBV12-3/TRBV12-4 | CASTGTEIRYGYTF | TGTGCCAGCACGGGGACAGAGATAAGATATGGCTACACCTTC
TRBD1 | TRBJ1-6 | . | TRBV19 | CASSLYGQGNSPLHF | TGTGCCAGTAGCTTGTATGGACAGGGGAATTCACCCCTCCACTTT
. | TRBJ2-3 | . | TRBV7-8 | CASSLGEVAGAQYF | TGTGCCAGCAGCTTAGGGGAGGTGGCTGGTGCGCAGTATTTT
. | TRBJ2-3 | . | TRBV2 | CASRARLGRDQQRTQYF | TGTGCCAGCAGGGCCCGACTAGGCAGAGACCAACAGCGTACGCAGTATTTT
. | TRBJ2-5 | . | TRBV6-5 | CASSYLGWAGKTKETQYF | TGTGCCAGCAGTTACCTCGGGTGGGCAGGGAAAACCAAAGAGACCCAGTACTTC
. | TRBJ2-7 | . | TRBV2 | CASTVGGPSYEQYF | TGTGCCAGCACGGTAGGCGGGCCATCCTACGAGCAGTACTTC
. | TRBJ2-5 | . | TRBV7-9 | CASSAQETQYF | TGTGCCAGCAGCGCTCAAGAGACCCAGTACTTC
TRBD1 | TRBJ2-7 | . | TRBV20-1 | CSARFGGTGVREQYF | TGCAGTGCTAGGTTTGGAGGGACAGGGGTCAGGGAGCAGTACTTC
TRBD2 | TRBJ2-3 | few | TRBV6-1 | CASTPTSGRPDTQYF | TGTGCCAGCACTCCGACTAGCGGGCGACCAGATACGCAGTATTTT
. | TRBJ2-2 | few | TRBV27 | CASSTRAGGGELFF | TGTGCCAGCAGTACAAGGGCTGGGGGCGGGGAGCTGTTTTTT
. | TRBJ2-5 | few | TRBV20-1 | CSARSDSVPETQYF | TGCAGTGCTAGATCCGACAGTGTTCCTGAGACCCAGTACTTC
TRBD2 | TRBJ2-7 | . | TRBV7-2 | CASSPEGLGEQYF | TGTGCCAGCAGCCCAGAAGGACTAGGCGAGCAGTACTTC
TRBD2 | TRBJ2-7 | . | TRBV7-2 | CASSAGTSVVEQYF | TGTGCCAGCAGCGCCGGGACTAGCGTGGTCGAGCAGTACTTC
TRBD1 | TRBJ2-7 | . | TRBV7-2 | CASSWGQLYEQYF | TGTGCCAGCAGCTGGGGACAGCTCTACGAGCAGTACTTC
TRBD1 | TRBJ2-2 | . | TRBV6-1 | CASKGQGSPSGELFF | TGTGCCAGCAAAGGACAGGGGAGTCCCTCGGGGGAGCTGTTTTTT
. | TRBJ1-1 | . | TRBV20-1 | CSARDSMNTEAFF | TGCAGTGCTAGGGATAGCATGAACACTGAAGCTTTCTTT
TRBD1 | TRBJ2-2 | . | TRBV20-1 | CSARVSDRGDSGELFF | TGCAGTGCTAGAGTGAGCGACAGGGGAGATTCCGGGGAGCTGTTTTTT
TRBD2 | TRBJ2-3 | few | TRBV7-2 | CASSPGTSATDTQYF | TGTGCCAGCAGTCCCGGGACTAGCGCAACAGATACGCAGTATTTT
. | TRBJ1-1 | . | TRBV28 | CASRLFGTEAFF | TGTGCCAGTCGGCTCTTCGGCACTGAAGCTTTCTTT
. | TRBJ2-6 | few | TRBV27 | CASRMYMGVGSGANVLTF | TGTGCCAGCAGGATGTACATGGGAGTGGGATCTGGGGCCAACGTCCTGACTTTC
. | TRBJ2-3 | . | TRBV2 | CASRLDTDTQYF | TGTGCCAGCAGGCTAGACACAGATACGCAGTATTTT
. | TRBJ2-5 | once | TRBV7-2 | CASSEYRAQETQYF | TGTGCCAGCAGCGAATACAGGGCCCAAGAGACCCAGTACTTC
. | TRBJ1-2 | . | TRBV19 | CASSTDLKGIYGYTF | TGTGCCAGTAGTACCGACCTTAAGGGTATCTATGGCTACACCTTC
TRBD1 | TRBJ2-7 | . | TRBV6-1 | CASIKTGGDHEQYF | TGTGCCAGCATAAAGACAGGGGGTGATCACGAGCAGTACTTC
. | TRBJ2-3 | . | TRBV6-2/TRBV6-3 | CASSYGSSTDTQYF | TGTGCCAGCAGTTACGGTAGTAGCACAGATACGCAGTATTTT